The 9 T cell receptor beta chains below all came from one sample that was sequenced in a study of blood T cell repertoires in COVID-19. Generated by immunoSEQ multiplex PCR, the TCRdb table keeps only in-frame clones and is missing some. This sample has approximately 160,000 clones, with approximately 83% found just once. Source material: peripheral blood. All receptors come from a woman of 80 years or more with active or convalescent COVID-19.

The V gene is TRBV19, the J gene TRBJ2-4; perhaps TRBD2 as D (5 bases). This CDR3 region has 14 residues. Per the germline V gene, CDR1 is LNHDA and CDR2 is SQIVND (reference sequence). Trimming removed 4 bases at V and 2 bases at J, with 9 bases between. The CDR3 sequence: CASSTEGTKNIQYF. CDR3 nucleotides: TGTGCCAGTAGTACTGAGGGAACCAAAAACATTCAGTACTTC.

The genes are TRBV6-2 or TRBV6-3 and TRBJ1-1; a weak D match, TRBD1 (5 bases). The V end lost 0 bases, the J end lost 3 bases, and 11 bases lay between the germline ends. The CDR3 has 15 amino acids. Per germline, CDR1 MNHEY and CDR2 SVGEGT. The CDR3 region is CASSYSTPRDTEAFF. The CDR3 DNA sequence: TGTGCCAGCAGTTACTCGACGCCCAGGGACACTGAAGCTTTCTTT.

This clone appeared a single time. The rearrangement uses TRBV4-2 and TRBJ2-1; TRBD2 might be the D (6 bases). V lost 1 base and J 4 bases, leaving 14 bases between the germline ends. The CDR3 sequence is 16 residues long. Germline V lookup: CDR1 LGHNA, CDR2 YNFKEQ. The CDR3 coding sequence is TGTGCCAGCAGCCAAGTTACCCGGGGGAAATACAATGAGCAGTTCTTC. Translated: CASSQVTRGKYNEQFF.

CDR3 residues: CASSPPGSIRTDTQYF. The CDR3 DNA reads as TGTGCCAGCTCACCACCCGGTTCGATCCGCACAGATACGCAGTATTTT. The gene calls are TRBV18 and TRBJ2-3; D ambiguous. V shed 0 bases and J shed 1 base, with 11 bases lying between them. The CDR3 extends over 16 amino acids. The germline V gene encodes CDR1 KGHSH and CDR2 LQKENI.

This chain connects TRBV4-1 to TRBJ2-2; 8 bases map to TRBD1. This CDR3 contains 17 residues. The trim removed 2 bases at V and 0 bases at J, leaving 5 bases unmatched. Germline lookup yields CDR1 MGHRA and CDR2 YSYEKL. CDR3 amino acids: CASSQTDRGSNTGELFF. The CDR3 DNA sequence: TGCGCCAGCAGCCAAACCGACAGGGGCTCGAACACCGGGGAGCTGTTTTTT.

The rearrangement uses TRBV7-9 and TRBJ1-1; 8 bases agree with TRBD1. Trimming removed 0 bases from V and 4 bases from J; junction bases left unmatched: 7. The CDR3 spans 16 residues. Germline CDR1 is SEHNR and CDR2 is FQNEAQ (reference sequence). This chain's CDR3 is CASSLASGGAGTEAFF. The CDR3 DNA is TGTGCCAGCAGCTTAGCGTCAGGGGGCGCGGGCACTGAAGCTTTCTTT.

This chain links TRBV11-2 with TRBJ1-1; a weak D match, TRBD1 (5 bases). Germline V gene lookup returns CDR1 SGHAT and CDR2 FQNNGV. The CDR3 is 15 amino acids. Trimming left V 5 bases short and J 0 bases short, with 13 bases between. The CDR3 loop reads CASSAQTAMNTEAFF. The DNA for the CDR3 is TGTGCCAGCAGCGCACAGACAGCAATGAACACTGAAGCTTTCTTT.

The chain carries TRBV6-5 and TRBJ1-1; D is undetermined. The ends were cut back, 4 bases at V and 1 base at J, with 10 bases in the middle. Germline V gene lookup returns CDR1 MNHEY and CDR2 SVGAGI. This CDR3 is built from 14 residues. The CDR3 DNA reads as TGTGCCAGCAGTTTCTTGACGGGGAACACTGAAGCTTTCTTT. The encoded protein is CASSFLTGNTEAFF.

The chain carries TRBV7-2 and TRBJ2-1; 11 nucleotides agree with TRBD2. The V gene end was trimmed by 4 bases and the J gene end by 4 bases; junction bases not matched to a gene: 3. CDR1 is SGHTA and CDR2 is FQGNSA in the germline V gene. The CDR3 spans 15 residues. The CDR3: CASSSLAGGYNEQFF. As DNA, the CDR3 is TGTGCCAGCAGCTCGCTAGCGGGGGGATACAATGAGCAGTTCTTC.